This entry concerns a single T cell receptor beta chain. The data belong to a study of OX40 agonist ivuxolimab in advanced cancers. Measured with immunoSEQ multiplex PCR; TCRdb has only the in-frame clones, and not every one. The repertoire holds 80,000 to 100,000 clones, with roughly 89% as singletons. CDR1 is MNHEY and CDR2 is SVGAGI in the germline V gene. Unmatched junction bases numbered 9, after V lost 8 bases and J lost 2 bases. The CDR3 runs 14 residues. Sample: CD4+ or CD8+ T cells sorted from blood, taken in a trial of the OX40 agonist ivuxolimab. The clonotype comes from an adult with an advanced solid tumor such as melanoma, head and neck, liver or kidney cancer. V usage is TRBV6-5 and J usage is TRBJ2-7; 7 positions agree with TRBD1. In DNA, the CDR3 is TGTGCCAGCCGAACCGATCAGGGGGCCTACGAGCAGTACTTC. It encodes CASRTDQGAYEQYF.